The 2 T cell receptor beta chains reported below all come from one sample, sequenced in a study of breast tumors, draining lymph nodes, adjacent tissues. The lymph nodes were axillary draining lymph nodes from breast cancer patients. TCRdb re-analysed the multiplex PCR reads in MiXCR, keeping a single row per CDR3 protein. The repertoire includes roughly 130,000 distinct CDR3 sequences, just under 20% of them detected once, and roughly 3.6% sits in the top ten. The sequencing sample was made of axillary lymph node tissue. The receptors stem from a female donor with breast cancer. Some clones in this sample may be carry-over from other donors' samples.

There are many counts of this clonotype. The gene calls are TRBV7-8 and TRBJ2-2, with D perhaps given as TRBD1 or TRBD2 (6 bases each). Germline V gene sequence: CDR1 SGHVS, CDR2 FQNEAQ. CDR3 length: 15 amino acids. V was clipped by 3 bases and J by 5 bases, with 13 bases between them. The CDR3 loop reads CASSFAGGRTGELFF. The CDR3 DNA follows: TGTGCCAGCAGCTTCGCCGGGGGCCGTACCGGGGAGCTGTTTTTT.

This clonotype was found a few times. The chain employs TRBV3-1 and TRBJ2-1; tentatively, D is TRBD1 or TRBD2 (6 bases each). V gave up 2 bases and J gave up 5 bases, with 19 bases separating them. Germline-derived CDR1 and CDR2 are LGHDT and YNNKEL (reference sequence). The CDR3 contains 17 residues. The DNA for the CDR3 is TGTGCCAGCAGCCAAAATCGGGGGCAGGGGACGAACAATGAGCAGTTCTTC. Residues: CASSQNRGQGTNNEQFF.